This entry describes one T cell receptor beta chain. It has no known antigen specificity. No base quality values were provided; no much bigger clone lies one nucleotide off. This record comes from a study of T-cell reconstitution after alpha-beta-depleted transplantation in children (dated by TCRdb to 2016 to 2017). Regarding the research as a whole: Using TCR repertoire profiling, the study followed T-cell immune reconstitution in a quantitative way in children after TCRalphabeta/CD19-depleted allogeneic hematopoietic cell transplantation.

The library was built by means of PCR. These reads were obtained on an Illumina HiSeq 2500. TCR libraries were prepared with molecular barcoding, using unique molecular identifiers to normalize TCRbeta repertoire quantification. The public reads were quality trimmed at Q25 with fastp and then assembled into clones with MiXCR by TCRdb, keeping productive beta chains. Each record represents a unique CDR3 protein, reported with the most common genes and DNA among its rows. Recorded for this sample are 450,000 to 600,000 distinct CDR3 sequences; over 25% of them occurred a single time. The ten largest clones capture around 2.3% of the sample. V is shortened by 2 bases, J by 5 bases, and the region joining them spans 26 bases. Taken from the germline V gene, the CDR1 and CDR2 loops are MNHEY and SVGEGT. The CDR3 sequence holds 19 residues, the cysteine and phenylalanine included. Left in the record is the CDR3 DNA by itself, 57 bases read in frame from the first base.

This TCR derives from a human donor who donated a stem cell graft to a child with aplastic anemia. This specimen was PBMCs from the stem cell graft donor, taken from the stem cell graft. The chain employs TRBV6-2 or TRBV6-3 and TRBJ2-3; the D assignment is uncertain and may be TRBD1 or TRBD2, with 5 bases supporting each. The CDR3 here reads CASSYRTSLAGRLVDTQYF. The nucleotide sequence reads TGTGCCAGCAGTTACCGGACATCGCTCGCGGGCAGGCTTGTAGATACGCAGTATTTT.